This TCR beta chain was obtained from a study of beta chain features in type 1 diabetes. Germline loops: CDR1 MNHNS, CDR2 SASEGT. This CDR3 has 15 amino acids. Deletions cut 5 bases from V and 0 bases from J, with 14 bases between. Broader study findings: The study left unresolved whether HLA type influences TCRB rearrangement.

The whole isolated RNA underwent reverse transcription, so sequencing captured expressed TCRB transcripts. Sequencing used immunoSEQ multiplex PCR; TCRdb keeps in-frame clones, though not all of them. Found here are about 320,000 clones, 11% to 15% of them singletons; the top ten hold roughly 6.7%. About this clone: Antigen unknown.

The material sequenced was central memory CD4+ T cells from blood. The chain employs TRBV6-1 and TRBJ2-7, with TRBD1 as a possible D gene (6 bases). The source is a man aged 25-45 years in good health. The CDR3 DNA sequence: TGTGCCAGCAGTTTGGACAGTTCCTCCTCCTACGAGCAGTACTTC. It yields the protein CASSLDSSSSYEQYF.